This TCR beta chain derives from a study of cytomegalovirus exposure and HLA in healthy donors. Germline V gene sequence: CDR1 MNHEY, CDR2 SVGAGI. J gave up 4 bases and V 0 bases, and 2 bases lay outside the gene matches. CDR3 length: 14 residues. The PCR was carried out with 60 Vbeta primers and 13 Jbeta primers. TCRdb's copy holds only in-frame clones and misses some; the assay was immunoSEQ multiplex PCR. The table shows around 140,000 clones, with approximately 67% occurring only once. Concerning this clone: Distinct nucleotide sequences in the sample also encode this CDR3.

Those who donated were healthy bone marrow donors. This sequence originates from a woman between 55 and 75 years old in good health and CMV-seronegative. The material sequenced was PBMCs. The gene calls are TRBV6-5 and TRBJ1-2, with 7 bases that match TRBD1. CDR3 in DNA: TGTGCCAGCAGTTACTCAGGGGGCGGCTATGGCTACACCTTC. It is translated as CASSYSGGGYGYTF.